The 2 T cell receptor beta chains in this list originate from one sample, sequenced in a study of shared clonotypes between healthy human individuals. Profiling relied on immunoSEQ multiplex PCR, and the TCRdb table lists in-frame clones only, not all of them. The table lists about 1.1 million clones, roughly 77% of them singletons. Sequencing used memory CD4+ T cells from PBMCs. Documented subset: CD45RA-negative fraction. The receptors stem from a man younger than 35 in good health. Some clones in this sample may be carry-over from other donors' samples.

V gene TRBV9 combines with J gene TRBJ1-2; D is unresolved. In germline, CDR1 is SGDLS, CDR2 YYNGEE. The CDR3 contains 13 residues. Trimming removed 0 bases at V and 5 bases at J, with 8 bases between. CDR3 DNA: TGTGCCAGCAGCGTAGTCGAAGGGTATGGCTACACCTTC. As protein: CASSVVEGYGYTF.

CDR3 nucleotide sequence: TGTGCCAGCAGTTACTCGAGTAGGGGAACTGAAGCTTTCTTT. Translating gives CASSYSSRGTEAFF. The V gene is TRBV6-6, the J gene TRBJ1-1; perhaps TRBD1 as D (5 bases). CDR3 length equals 14 residues. V lost 0 bases, J lost 5 bases, and 10 bases lay in between. Germline CDR1 and CDR2: MNHNY and SVGAGI (reference sequence).